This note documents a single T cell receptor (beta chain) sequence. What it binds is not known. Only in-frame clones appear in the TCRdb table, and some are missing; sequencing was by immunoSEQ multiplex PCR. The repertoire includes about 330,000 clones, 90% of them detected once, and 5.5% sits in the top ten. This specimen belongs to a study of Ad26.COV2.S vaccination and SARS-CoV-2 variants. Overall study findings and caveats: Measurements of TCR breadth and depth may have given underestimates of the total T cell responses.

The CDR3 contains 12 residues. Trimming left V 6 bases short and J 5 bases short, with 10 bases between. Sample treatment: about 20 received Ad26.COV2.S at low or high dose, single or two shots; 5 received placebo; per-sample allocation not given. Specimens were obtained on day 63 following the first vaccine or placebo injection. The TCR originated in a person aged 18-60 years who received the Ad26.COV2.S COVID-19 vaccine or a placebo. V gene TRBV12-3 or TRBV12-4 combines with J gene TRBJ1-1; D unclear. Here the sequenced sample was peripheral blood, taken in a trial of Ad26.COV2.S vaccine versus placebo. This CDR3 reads CASSPTHTEAFF. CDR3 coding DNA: TGTGCCAGCAGCCCAACACATACTGAAGCTTTCTTT.